The present TCR beta chain was sequenced within a study of blood T cell repertoires in COVID-19. About the research overall: There were acute and convalescent COVID-19 samples, and they came from the United States, Italy and Spain. T cells, B-cell-depleted T cells, or PBMCs provided the cDNA or gDNA that served as material.

Per the original methods: It was from reference gene primer amplification that nucleated cell counts were estimated. TCRdb's table, derived via immunoSEQ multiplex PCR, lists solely in-frame clones and lacks some. The DNA was the basis for D and trimming; V, J and clone size are from that table. In the table there are some 200,000 clones, around nine tenths of which are singletons. V was cut by 0 bases and J by 10 bases, with 13 bases left in between. CDR3 length equals 14 residues. Germline V lookup: CDR1 SGHTA, CDR2 FQGNSA. The sample comprised peripheral blood. This sequence joins TRBV7-2 and TRBJ2-1; D is perhaps TRBD1 (5 bases). This clonotype originated in a man aged 40-49 years with active or convalescent COVID-19. CDR3 protein: CASSLAPRDGEQFF. The CDR3 DNA is TGTGCCAGCAGCTTAGCGCCCAGGGATGGGGAGCAGTTCTTC.